This T cell receptor beta chain was obtained from a study of cytomegalovirus exposure and HLA in healthy donors. Whole-study results and caveats: The study put 150 or so TCR beta chains on its list as cytomegalovirus-associated. High sensitivity and specificity were reportedly achieved when the classifier diagnosed cytomegalovirus status.

Turning to this clone: Antigen unknown.

60 Vbeta and 13 Jbeta primers were used in PCR. The method was immunoSEQ multiplex PCR; TCRdb's version includes in-frame clones alone and lacks a portion of them. The table lists around 85,000 clones, 80% of them singletons. The TCR originated in a man in his thirties or forties in good health and CMV-seronegative. The sequenced sample consisted of PBMCs.

The CDR3 loop is CASRIRTGLREGSYNEQFF. The CDR3 region has the DNA TGTGCCAGCAGGATAAGGACAGGGTTAAGAGAGGGATCCTACAATGAGCAGTTCTTC. The chain couples TRBV5-4 to TRBJ2-1; 8 positions match TRBD1. This CDR3 contains 19 residues. Germline lookup yields CDR1 SGHNT and CDR2 YYREEE (reference sequence). V lost 5 bases to trimming and J lost 1 base; unmatched junction nucleotides: 17.